This note documents a single TCR beta chain sequence. The germline V gene has CDR1 MDHEN and CDR2 SYDVKM. This CDR3 is built from 15 residues. Trimming pared 5 bases from V and 6 bases from J, leaving 14 bases between. Enrolled during active infection, Seattle patients were then followed longitudinally. The record originates from a study of blood T cell repertoires in COVID-19. Study background: There were acute and convalescent COVID-19 samples, and they came from the United States, Italy and Spain.

Profiling relied on immunoSEQ multiplex PCR, and the TCRdb table lists in-frame clones only, not all of them. Of approximately 300,000 clones listed, 90% are singletons. The origin of this receptor is a woman in her thirties or forties with COVID-19, enrolled during active disease. The chain has TRBV28 and TRBJ1-6, with D unclear. Sequencing was done on a sample of peripheral blood. CDR3 DNA sequence: TGTGCCAGCAGTGCCGTATGGCAGATTAATTCACCCCTCCACTTT. The encoded protein is CASSAVWQINSPLHF.